What follows is one T cell receptor (beta chain) and its context. Its binding antigen is unknown. No much larger clonotype is one base removed from it; base qualities were not supplied. TCRbeta CDR3 regions were amplified from genomic DNA by means of the immunoSEQ Assay, a bias-controlled multiplex PCR. In the original analysis: Nucleated cell counts per sample were estimated from amplification of reference gene primers within the assay. Sequence reads were collapsed and filtered to measure the absolute abundance of every unique TCRbeta CDR3 rearrangement. For each sample, productive Simpson clonality was calculated as the square root of Simpson's diversity index across productive rearrangements. TCRdb retrieved this table from immuneACCESS and kept in-frame rearrangements only. Not all clones are present; in checked studies, unresolved V genes account for under half, and no reason is known for the remainder. V and J calls and clone size are copied from that table; D and trimming were computed from the DNA. This sample comprises fewer than 200,000 clones, roughly 88% of them detected only once. Clones ranked in the top ten supply roughly 1.2% of the sample.

The sample is drawn from a study of blood T cell repertoires in COVID-19 (dated by TCRdb to 2020 to 2022). Some background on the complete study: Samples covering the acute and convalescent phases of COVID-19 were provided by collaborators in the United States, Italy and Spain. The material from the prospective study consisted of cDNA or gDNA derived from T cells, B-cell-depleted T cells, or PBMCs. The dataset comprised deeply sampled blood TCRbeta repertoires from subjects exposed to, actively infected with, or recovered from COVID-19. The repertoires were released in a freely available public database intended as a resource for research on the immune response to SARS-CoV-2. The samples were drawn from the first 160 participants of the ongoing ImmuneRACE study and from some 1,300 subjects provided by 6 global collaborators. Nearly every sample came with metadata listing a de-identified subject ID, COVID-19 status, age in years and sex. Where HLA class I and class II types were available, the types were taken from metadata supplied by the sample provider, not from assay-based typing.

Taken from the germline V gene, the CDR1 and CDR2 loops are LGHNA and YNFKEQ. The CDR3, from cysteine to phenylalanine, totals 16 residues. The kept DNA is CDR3 alone, 48 bases in frame from the first base. V lost 4 bases and J lost 5 bases, and the count of bases not matched to a germline gene is 7. Study-level results and caveats: The amount of clinical and demographic metadata varied by source and participant and was provided uncurated.

A second Seattle source provided samples from volunteer blood donors who had recovered from COVID-19. The collaborating institutions used their own protocols to collect whole blood in K2EDTA tubes. For TCRbeta analysis, collaborator samples were shipped as frozen whole blood, as isolated PBMCs, or as DNA extracted from either sample type. The sequencing sample was made of peripheral blood. The clonotype originates from a man between 60 and 75 years old who had recovered from COVID-19. The chain uses TRBV4-2 and TRBJ2-3, and TRBD2 matches 12 of the central bases. The CDR3 loop reads CASSRRLAGVEDTQYF. The sequenced DNA is TGTGCCAGCAGCCGCCGACTAGCGGGGGTGGAAGATACGCAGTATTTT.